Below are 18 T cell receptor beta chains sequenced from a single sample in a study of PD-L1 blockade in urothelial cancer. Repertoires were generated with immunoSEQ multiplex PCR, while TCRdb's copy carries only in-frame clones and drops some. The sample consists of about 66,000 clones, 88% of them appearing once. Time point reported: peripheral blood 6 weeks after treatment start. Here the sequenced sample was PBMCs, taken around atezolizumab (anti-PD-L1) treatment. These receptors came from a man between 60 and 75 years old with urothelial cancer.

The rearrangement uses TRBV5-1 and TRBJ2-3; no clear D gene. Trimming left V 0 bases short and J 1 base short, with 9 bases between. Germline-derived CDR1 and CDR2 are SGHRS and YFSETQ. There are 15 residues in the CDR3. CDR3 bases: TGCGCCAGCAGCTTGGATGTTTCAGGCACAGATACGCAGTATTTT. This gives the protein CASSLDVSGTDTQYF.

CDR3 loop: CASSLVTDGGTEAFF. DNA of the CDR3: TGTGCCAGCAGCTTAGTTACCGACGGGGGCACTGAAGCTTTCTTT. The V call is TRBV11-2, the J call TRBJ1-1; D is possibly TRBD1 (5 bases). The germline CDR1 and CDR2 sequences are SGHAT and FQNNGV. The CDR3 spans 15 residues. Between the trimmed V and J ends, which lost 1 base and 4 bases, there was a span of 13 bases.

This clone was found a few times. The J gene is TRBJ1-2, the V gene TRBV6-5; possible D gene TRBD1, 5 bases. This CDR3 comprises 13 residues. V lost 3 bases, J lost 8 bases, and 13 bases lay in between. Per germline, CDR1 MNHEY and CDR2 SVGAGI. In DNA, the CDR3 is TGTGCCAGCAGTTATTCAGGGTTACGGGGCTACACCTTC. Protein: CASSYSGLRGYTF.

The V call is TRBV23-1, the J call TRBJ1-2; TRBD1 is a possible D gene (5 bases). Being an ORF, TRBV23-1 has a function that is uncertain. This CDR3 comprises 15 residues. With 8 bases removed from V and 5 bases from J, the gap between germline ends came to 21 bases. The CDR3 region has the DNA TGCGCCAGCCGAGACTGGGGCGGCGGTGGTTATGGCTACACCTTC. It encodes CASRDWGGGGYGYTF.

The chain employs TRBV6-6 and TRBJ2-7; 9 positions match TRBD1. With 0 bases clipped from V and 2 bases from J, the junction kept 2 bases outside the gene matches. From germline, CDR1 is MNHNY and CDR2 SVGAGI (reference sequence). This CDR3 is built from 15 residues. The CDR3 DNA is TGTGCCAGCAGTTACTCGACAGGGGGGCCCTACGAGCAGTACTTC. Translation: CASSYSTGGPYEQYF.

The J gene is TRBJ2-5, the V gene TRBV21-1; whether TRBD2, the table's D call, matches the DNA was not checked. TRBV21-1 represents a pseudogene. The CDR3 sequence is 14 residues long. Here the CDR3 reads CASSSGGGQETQYF. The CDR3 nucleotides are TGTGCCAGCAGCTCTGGCGGGGGGCAAGAGACCCAGTACTTC.

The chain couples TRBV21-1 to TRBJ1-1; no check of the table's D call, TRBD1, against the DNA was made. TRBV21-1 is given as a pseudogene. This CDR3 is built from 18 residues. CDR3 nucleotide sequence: TGTGCCAGCAGCGCAGGGGGGGCGACAGGGGAGGTGACGACTGAAGCTTTCTTT. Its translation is CASSAGGATGEVTTEAFF.

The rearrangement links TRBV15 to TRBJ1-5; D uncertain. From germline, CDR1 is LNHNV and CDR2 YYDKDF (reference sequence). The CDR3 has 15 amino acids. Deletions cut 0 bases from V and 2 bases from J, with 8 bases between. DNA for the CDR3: TGTGCCACCAGCAGAGATCTGTTTGGCAATCAGCCCCAGCATTTT. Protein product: CATSRDLFGNQPQHF.

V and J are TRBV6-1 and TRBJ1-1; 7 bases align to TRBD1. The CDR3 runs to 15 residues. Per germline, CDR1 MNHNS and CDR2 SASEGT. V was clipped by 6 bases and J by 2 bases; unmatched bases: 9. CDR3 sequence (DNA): TGTGCCAGCAGAGACCAGGGACAGTTAAACACTGAAGCTTTCTTT. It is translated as CASRDQGQLNTEAFF.

The CDR3 loop reads CASRRQGNTGELFF. CDR3 nucleotides: TGTGCCAGCAGGAGACAGGGAAACACCGGGGAGCTGTTTTTT. This rearrangement joins TRBV6-1 to TRBJ2-2, with 7 bases aligning to TRBD1. Germline V gene sequence: CDR1 MNHNS, CDR2 SASEGT. The ends lost 6 bases at V and 2 bases at J; junction bases unmatched: 3. This CDR3 is built from 14 residues.

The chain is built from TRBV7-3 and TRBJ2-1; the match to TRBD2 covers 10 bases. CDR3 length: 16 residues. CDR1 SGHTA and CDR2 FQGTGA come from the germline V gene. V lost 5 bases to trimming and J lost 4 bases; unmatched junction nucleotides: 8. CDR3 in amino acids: CASSTRTSGVYNEQFF. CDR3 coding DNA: TGTGCCAGCAGCACCAGAACTAGCGGGGTTTACAATGAGCAGTTCTTC. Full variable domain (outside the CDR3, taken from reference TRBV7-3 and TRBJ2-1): GAGVSQTPSNKVTEKGKYVELRCDPISGHTALYWYRQSLGQGPEFLIYFQGTGAADDSGLPNDRFFAVRPEGSVSTLKIQRTERGDSAVYLCASSTRTSGVYNEQFFGPGTRLTVL.

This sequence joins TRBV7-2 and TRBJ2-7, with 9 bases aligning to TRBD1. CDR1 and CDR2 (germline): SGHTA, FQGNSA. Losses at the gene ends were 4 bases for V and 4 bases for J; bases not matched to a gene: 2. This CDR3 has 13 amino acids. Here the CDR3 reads CASSWGQGYEQYF. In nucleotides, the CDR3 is TGTGCCAGCAGCTGGGGACAGGGTTACGAGCAGTACTTC. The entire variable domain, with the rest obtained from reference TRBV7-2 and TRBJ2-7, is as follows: GAGVSQSPSNKVTEKGKDVELRCDPISGHTALYWYRQSLGQGLEFLIYFQGNSAPDKSGLPSDRFSAERTGGSVSTLTIQRTQQEDSAVYLCASSWGQGYEQYFGPGTRLTVT.

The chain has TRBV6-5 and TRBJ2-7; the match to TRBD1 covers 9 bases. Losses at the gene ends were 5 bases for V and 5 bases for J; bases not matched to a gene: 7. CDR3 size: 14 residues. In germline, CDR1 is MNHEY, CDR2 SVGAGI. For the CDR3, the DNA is TGTGCCAGCAGTGCGGGACAGGGTACTCACGAGCAGTACTTC. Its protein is CASSAGQGTHEQYF.

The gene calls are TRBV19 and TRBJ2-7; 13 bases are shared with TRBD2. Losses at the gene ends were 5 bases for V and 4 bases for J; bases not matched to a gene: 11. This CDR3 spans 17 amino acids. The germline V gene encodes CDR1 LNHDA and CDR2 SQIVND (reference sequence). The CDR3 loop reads CASSPRTSGRVRYEQYF. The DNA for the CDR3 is TGTGCCAGTAGTCCCAGGACTAGCGGGAGAGTGCGATACGAGCAGTACTTC. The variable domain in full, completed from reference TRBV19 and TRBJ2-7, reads DGGITQSPKYLFRKEGQNVTLSCEQNLNHDAMYWYRQDPGQGLRLIYYSQIVNDFQKGDIAEGYSVSREKKESFPLTVTSAQKNPTAFYLCASSPRTSGRVRYEQYFGPGTRLTVT.

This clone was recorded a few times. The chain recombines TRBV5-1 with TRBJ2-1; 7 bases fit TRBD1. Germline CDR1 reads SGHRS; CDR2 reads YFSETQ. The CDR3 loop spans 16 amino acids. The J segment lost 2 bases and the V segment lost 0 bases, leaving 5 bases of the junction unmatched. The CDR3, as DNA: TGCGCCAGCAGCTTGGCAGTTCAGGGGGCCTACAATGAGCAGTTCTTC. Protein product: CASSLAVQGAYNEQFF.

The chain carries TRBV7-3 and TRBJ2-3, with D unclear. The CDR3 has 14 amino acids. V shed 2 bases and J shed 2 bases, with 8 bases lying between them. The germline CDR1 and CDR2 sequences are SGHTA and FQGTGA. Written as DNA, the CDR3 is TGTGCCAGCAGCTTACGACTCTCCACAGATACGCAGTATTTT. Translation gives CASSLRLSTDTQYF.

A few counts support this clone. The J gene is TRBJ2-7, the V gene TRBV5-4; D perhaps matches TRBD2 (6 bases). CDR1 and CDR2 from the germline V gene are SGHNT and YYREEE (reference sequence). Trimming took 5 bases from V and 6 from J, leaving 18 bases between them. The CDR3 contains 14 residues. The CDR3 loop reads CASSSLALRGEQYF. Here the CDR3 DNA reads TGTGCCAGCAGTTCCCTAGCGCTGCGGGGCGAGCAGTACTTC.

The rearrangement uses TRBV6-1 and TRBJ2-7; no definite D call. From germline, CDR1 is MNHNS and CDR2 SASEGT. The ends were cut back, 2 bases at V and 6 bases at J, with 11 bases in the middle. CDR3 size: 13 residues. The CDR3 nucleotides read TGTGCCAGCAGTGAATCATCTCTCAGCGAGCAGTACTTC. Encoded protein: CASSESSLSEQYF.